The next 14 T cell receptor beta chains were all read from a single sample in a study of blood T cell repertoires in COVID-19 (TCRdb year 2020). Library preparation used the immunoSEQ multiplex PCR assay. TCRdb stores this immuneACCESS table with in-frame sequences only. Part of the clones is absent; in the studies checked, under half of the shortfall reflects unresolved V genes, and no reason is known for the rest. Present in this sample are 85,000 to 120,000 clones, 91% of which were seen just once. Together, the top ten hold about 4% of the sample. Sequenced: peripheral blood. The receptors stem from a man in his late teens or twenties with acute or convalescent COVID-19.

The chain carries TRBV7-9 and TRBJ1-5; 8 bases match TRBD1. Germline CDR1 reads SEHNR; CDR2 reads FQNEAQ (reference sequence). Trimming cost V 5 bases and J 5 bases; bases outside gene matches: 5. The CDR3 runs to 14 residues. The CDR3 here is CASSQDRVYQPQHF. CDR3 DNA: TGTGCCAGCAGCCAGGACAGGGTATATCAGCCCCAGCATTTT.

This clone has only one observation. The V gene is TRBV25-1, the J gene TRBJ1-6; D is undetermined. V was clipped by 6 bases and J by 7 bases, with 16 bases between them. This CDR3 region has 15 residues. Germline CDR1 and CDR2: MGHDK and SYGVNS. The CDR3 DNA sequence: TGTGCCAGCAGCAGGTCTCGTATTGGGAATTCACCCCTCCACTTT. Protein sequence: CASSRSRIGNSPLHF.

This clone was counted a few times. The chain is built from TRBV10-1 and TRBJ1-2, with unresolved D. V was cut by 4 bases and J by 4 bases, with 10 bases left in between. Germline CDR1 WNHNN, CDR2 SYGVQD (reference sequence). The length of the CDR3 is 13 residues. In nucleotides, the CDR3 is TGCGCCAGCAGTGCCGACAACGTCTATGGCTACACCTTC. It codes for CASSADNVYGYTF.

Only one count was recorded for this clone. Other DNA sequences within the sample encode an identical CDR3. The rearrangement joins TRBV6-4 to TRBJ2-2, with a possible D match to TRBD2 (5 bases). The CDR3 is 13 residues long. Germline-derived CDR1 and CDR2 are MRHNA and SNTAGT. V lost 5 bases and J 1 base, leaving 5 bases between the germline ends. In nucleotides, the CDR3 is TGTGCCAGCAGTAGCGGGAACACCGGGGAGCTGTTTTTT. Amino acids: CASSSGNTGELFF.

The chain recombines TRBV18 with TRBJ1-1; possibly TRBD1 for D (6 bases). Trimming stripped 4 bases from V and 0 bases from J, with 15 bases between. The CDR3 length is 16 residues. Germline lookup yields CDR1 KGHSH and CDR2 LQKENI. The CDR3 coding sequence is TGTGCCAGCTCACTTCATTCGGGGGGCGTGAACACTGAAGCTTTCTTT. It yields the protein CASSLHSGGVNTEAFF.

CDR3 nucleotide sequence: TGTGCCACCAGTGATTTTGAGACTAGCGGGGTTCATACGCAGTATTTT. Protein sequence: CATSDFETSGVHTQYF. The chain is built from TRBV24-1 and TRBJ2-3; 11 nucleotides match TRBD2. There are 16 residues in the CDR3. J lost 7 bases, V lost 1 base, and 6 bases had no gene match. Germline assignment: CDR1 KGHDR and CDR2 SFDVKD.

This chain joins TRBV5-1 and TRBJ1-4; possibly TRBD1 for D (6 bases). The length of the CDR3 is 12 residues. Trimming removed 2 bases at V and 7 bases at J, with 6 bases between. Germline CDR1 is SGHRS and CDR2 is YFSETQ. The CDR3 loop reads CASSLQGEKLFF. CDR3 sequence (DNA): TGCGCCAGCAGCTTACAGGGTGAAAAACTGTTTTTT.

This rearrangement joins TRBV30 to TRBJ2-7; a weak D match, TRBD1 (5 bases). Germline values: CDR1 GTSNPN, CDR2 SVGIG (reference sequence). The CDR3 has 14 residues. V gave up 0 bases and J gave up 2 bases, with 11 bases separating them. The CDR3 reads CAWSVAAGTYEQYF. The CDR3 nucleotides read TGTGCCTGGAGTGTCGCGGCAGGGACCTACGAGCAGTACTTC.

The rearrangement links TRBV10-2 to TRBJ1-1; unclear D gene. Germline-derived CDR1 and CDR2 are WSHSY and SAAADI. The CDR3 is 14 amino acids. The V gene lost 1 base and the J gene lost 1 base, with 7 bases spanning the gap. CDR3 protein: CASSEYRQNTEAFF. The DNA of the CDR3 is TGCGCCAGCAGTGAGTATCGACAGAACACTGAAGCTTTCTTT.

V gene TRBV7-9 combines with J gene TRBJ1-2; D is unclear. CDR1 and CDR2 from the germline V gene are SEHNR and FQNEAQ (reference sequence). Trimming cost V 2 bases and J 0 bases, with 7 bases left between them. This CDR3 is 14 amino acids long. CDR3 protein: CASSLQATNYGYTF. CDR3 DNA: TGTGCCAGCAGCTTACAAGCTACTAACTATGGCTACACCTTC. The variable domain in full, with the rest retrieved from reference TRBV7-9 and TRBJ1-2, is DTGVSQNPRHKITKRGQNVTFRCDPISEHNRLYWYRQTLGQGPEFLTYFQNEAQLEKSRLLSDRFSAERPKGSFSTLEIQRTEQGDSAMYLCASSLQATNYGYTFGSGTRLTVV.

This rearrangement joins TRBV13 to TRBJ2-1; D possibly corresponds to TRBD2 (6 bases). In germline, CDR1 is PRHDT, CDR2 FYEKMQ (reference sequence). This CDR3 region has 14 residues. V was cut by 1 base and J by 6 bases, with 10 bases left in between. The chain's CDR3 is CASSLAASVNEQFF. The CDR3 bases are TGTGCCAGCAGCTTAGCCGCTAGCGTCAATGAGCAGTTCTTC.

The chain couples TRBV5-1 to TRBJ1-6; D may be TRBD1 (6 bases). CDR1 and CDR2 from the germline V gene are SGHRS and YFSETQ. Trimming removed 5 bases at V and 5 bases at J, with 14 bases between. This CDR3 region has 15 residues. CDR3 bases: TGCGCCAGCAGGAAAGGGGGGGCAGATAATTCACCCCTCCACTTT. The encoded protein is CASRKGGADNSPLHF.

The chain uses TRBV6-2 or TRBV6-3 and TRBJ1-1; D remains unclear. CDR3 length: 14 amino acids. From germline, CDR1 is MNHEY and CDR2 SVGEGT. Trimming left V 4 bases short and J 0 bases short, with 9 bases between. CDR3 bases: TGTGCCAGCAGTTTATCCAGAATGAACACTGAAGCTTTCTTT. This codes for CASSLSRMNTEAFF.

For this clone: The same CDR3 also results from other DNA sequences found in this sample. The rearrangement joins TRBV19 to TRBJ1-5, with D maybe TRBD1 (5 bases). The CDR3 covers 13 residues. Germline V CDR1 and CDR2: LNHDA, SQIVND (reference sequence). V dropped 5 bases and J dropped 4 bases, with 9 bases sitting between them. CDR3: CASSLDRNQPQHF. As DNA, the CDR3 is TGTGCCAGTAGTCTCGACAGAAATCAGCCCCAGCATTTT. Full variable domain (rest looked up from reference TRBV19 and TRBJ1-5): DGGITQSPKYLFRKEGQNVTLSCEQNLNHDAMYWYRQDPGQGLRLIYYSQIVNDFQKGDIAEGYSVSREKKESFPLTVTSAQKNPTAFYLCASSLDRNQPQHFGDGTRLSIL.